Listed below are T cell receptor beta chains from one sample, sequenced in a study of vaccination effects on CD4 cells after COVID-19. Data came from immunoSEQ multiplex PCR; TCRdb stores just in-frame clones and leaves some out. The table includes 35,000 to 40,000 clones, about three fifths detected once. No cognate antigen is known for these TCRs. The sequencing here drew on CD4+ T cells from PBMCs cultured with HCoV-OC43 spike peptides, taken before COVID-19 vaccination. The receptors were gathered from a human donor who received a COVID-19 vaccine. The CDR3 runs from the conserved cysteine through the conserved F or W. The D gene is left open where the match is weak. Only some rows state a clone size, as once, few, many or a class for expanded clones.

v_call: TRBV5-6
d_call: -
j_call: TRBJ2-5
clone_size: -
cdr3_aa: CASSRGIPQETQYF
cdr3_nt: TGTGCCAGCAGCCGAGGGATCCCCCAAGAGACCCAGTACTTC

v_call: TRBV27
d_call: -
j_call: TRBJ1-6
clone_size: -
cdr3_aa: CASSLTGTYNSPLHF
cdr3_nt: TGTGCCAGCAGTTTGACCGGGACCTATAATTCACCCCTCCACTTT

v_call: TRBV24-1
d_call: TRBD2
j_call: TRBJ2-1
clone_size: -
cdr3_aa: CATSKASGGADEQFF
cdr3_nt: TGTGCCACCAGTAAGGCTAGCGGGGGGGCGGATGAGCAGTTCTTC

v_call: TRBV10-3
d_call: TRBD1
j_call: TRBJ2-5
clone_size: -
cdr3_aa: CAISEIQGASGLQETQYF
cdr3_nt: TGTGCCATCAGTGAGATACAGGGGGCCAGCGGGCTCCAAGAGACCCAGTACTTC

v_call: TRBV2
d_call: -
j_call: TRBJ2-1
clone_size: -
cdr3_aa: CASSVQRLSLNEQFF
cdr3_nt: TGTGCCAGCAGTGTACAGCGCCTGAGTTTGAATGAGCAGTTCTTC

v_call: TRBV5-1
d_call: TRBD2
j_call: TRBJ2-1
clone_size: -
cdr3_aa: CASSLETSGYYNEQFF
cdr3_nt: TGCGCCAGCAGCTTGGAGACTAGCGGCTACTACAATGAGCAGTTCTTC

v_call: TRBV7-9
d_call: TRBD1
j_call: TRBJ2-5
clone_size: -
cdr3_aa: CASSLNRGETQYF
cdr3_nt: TGTGCCAGCAGCTTAAACAGGGGAGAGACCCAGTACTTC

v_call: TRBV5-5
d_call: TRBD2
j_call: TRBJ2-6
clone_size: -
cdr3_aa: CASSLGPGGSGANVLTF
cdr3_nt: TGTGCCAGCAGCTTGGGTCCGGGGGGCTCTGGGGCCAACGTCCTGACTTTC

v_call: TRBV10-3
d_call: TRBD2
j_call: TRBJ2-1
clone_size: -
cdr3_aa: CAITPTSGRYNEQFF
cdr3_nt: TGTGCCATCACTCCGACTAGCGGGAGGTACAATGAGCAGTTCTTC

v_call: TRBV12-3/TRBV12-4
d_call: -
j_call: TRBJ1-4
clone_size: -
cdr3_aa: CASSLWTNEKLFF
cdr3_nt: TGTGCCAGCAGTTTATGGACTAATGAAAAACTGTTTTTT

v_call: TRBV2
d_call: -
j_call: TRBJ2-1
clone_size: -
cdr3_aa: CASSVLHSSYNEQFF
cdr3_nt: TGTGCCAGCAGTGTGTTGCACAGCTCCTACAATGAGCAGTTCTTC

v_call: TRBV19
d_call: -
j_call: TRBJ1-5
clone_size: -
cdr3_aa: CASSIGQISNQPQHF
cdr3_nt: TGTGCCAGTAGTATAGGACAGATTAGCAATCAGCCCCAGCATTTT

v_call: TRBV7-9
d_call: -
j_call: TRBJ2-2
clone_size: -
cdr3_aa: CASSFYLGNTGELFF
cdr3_nt: TGTGCCAGCAGCTTTTATCTGGGGAACACCGGGGAGCTGTTTTTT

v_call: TRBV7-2
d_call: TRBD2
j_call: TRBJ2-1
clone_size: few
cdr3_aa: CASSLQGSGAGRYNEQFF
cdr3_nt: TGTGCCAGCAGCTTACAGGGATCTGGAGCGGGGCGGTACAATGAGCAGTTCTTC

v_call: TRBV2
d_call: -
j_call: TRBJ2-7
clone_size: few
cdr3_aa: CASSEVSYEQYF
cdr3_nt: TGTGCCAGCTCTGAGGTCTCCTACGAGCAGTACTTC

v_call: TRBV18
d_call: TRBD2
j_call: TRBJ2-1
clone_size: -
cdr3_aa: CASSPLILAGGPGEQFF
cdr3_nt: TGTGCCAGCTCACCCCTGATTCTAGCGGGGGGGCCCGGTGAGCAGTTCTTC

v_call: TRBV2
d_call: TRBD1
j_call: TRBJ1-4
clone_size: -
cdr3_aa: CASSQPGQEKLFF
cdr3_nt: TGTGCCAGCAGTCAACCGGGACAGGAAAAACTGTTTTTT

v_call: TRBV12-3/TRBV12-4
d_call: -
j_call: TRBJ1-1
clone_size: -
cdr3_aa: CASSFGDNTEAFF
cdr3_nt: TGTGCCAGCAGTTTCGGGGACAACACTGAAGCTTTCTTT

v_call: TRBV19
d_call: -
j_call: TRBJ1-1
clone_size: -
cdr3_aa: CASRTWGPEAFF
cdr3_nt: TGTGCCAGTAGAACTTGGGGTCCTGAAGCTTTCTTT

v_call: TRBV6-1
d_call: -
j_call: TRBJ1-6
clone_size: -
cdr3_aa: CASSEEASSYNSPLHF
cdr3_nt: TGTGCCAGCAGTGAAGAGGCTAGCTCCTATAATTCACCCCTCCACTTT

v_call: TRBV15
d_call: TRBD1
j_call: TRBJ2-7
clone_size: -
cdr3_aa: CATSRGGTGSYEQYF
cdr3_nt: TGTGCCACCAGCAGAGGCGGGACAGGGTCCTACGAGCAGTACTTC

v_call: TRBV5-5
d_call: -
j_call: TRBJ1-1
clone_size: -
cdr3_aa: CASSFPGQGNTEAFF
cdr3_nt: TGTGCCAGCAGCTTTCCGGGACAAGGGAACACTGAAGCTTTCTTT

v_call: TRBV6-5
d_call: TRBD2
j_call: TRBJ2-2
clone_size: -
cdr3_aa: CASTGTSITGELFF
cdr3_nt: TGTGCCAGCACCGGGACTAGCATCACCGGGGAGCTGTTTTTT

v_call: TRBV11-2
d_call: -
j_call: TRBJ2-1
clone_size: -
cdr3_aa: CASSLGRDLRDEQFF
cdr3_nt: TGTGCCAGCAGCTTAGGCAGGGACCTTAGGGATGAGCAGTTCTTC

v_call: TRBV2
d_call: TRBD1
j_call: TRBJ2-7
clone_size: -
cdr3_aa: CASSELGQGSSEQYF
cdr3_nt: TGTGCCAGCAGTGAACTAGGACAGGGTAGTTCCGAGCAGTACTTC

v_call: TRBV30
d_call: TRBD1
j_call: TRBJ2-5
clone_size: -
cdr3_aa: CAWSNGQGETQYF
cdr3_nt: TGTGCCTGGAGTAATGGACAGGGGGAGACCCAGTACTTC

v_call: TRBV7-8
d_call: TRBD1
j_call: TRBJ2-2
clone_size: -
cdr3_aa: CASSTYYRDRPNTGELFF
cdr3_nt: TGTGCCAGCAGCACCTACTACCGGGACAGGCCGAACACCGGGGAGCTGTTTTTT

v_call: TRBV10-1
d_call: TRBD2
j_call: TRBJ2-7
clone_size: few
cdr3_aa: CASSDLSGRAYEQYF
cdr3_nt: TGCGCCAGCAGTGACCTAAGCGGGAGGGCCTACGAGCAGTACTTC

v_call: TRBV7-7
d_call: TRBD2
j_call: TRBJ2-5
clone_size: -
cdr3_aa: CASSPTAGGPGVGVETQYF
cdr3_nt: TGTGCCAGCAGCCCGACTGCGGGAGGGCCTGGGGTGGGTGTTGAGACCCAGTACTTC

v_call: TRBV30
d_call: -
j_call: TRBJ1-5
clone_size: -
cdr3_aa: CAWSHPQGLPQHF
cdr3_nt: TGTGCCTGGAGCCATCCCCAGGGGCTGCCCCAGCATTTT

v_call: TRBV7-2
d_call: -
j_call: TRBJ1-5
clone_size: -
cdr3_aa: CASSLVSGNQPQHF
cdr3_nt: TGTGCCAGCAGCTTAGTGAGTGGCAATCAGCCCCAGCATTTT

v_call: TRBV19
d_call: -
j_call: TRBJ2-5
clone_size: -
cdr3_aa: CASRAGSGTQYF
cdr3_nt: TGTGCCAGTAGAGCAGGGAGTGGGACCCAGTACTTC

v_call: TRBV11-3
d_call: -
j_call: TRBJ1-1
clone_size: few
cdr3_aa: CASSLGRGMNTEAFF
cdr3_nt: TGTGCCAGCAGCTTAGGTAGAGGGATGAACACTGAAGCTTTCTTT

v_call: TRBV4-1
d_call: -
j_call: TRBJ1-2
clone_size: few
cdr3_aa: CASSQALGLGYGYTF
cdr3_nt: TGCGCCAGCAGCCAGGCGCTGGGCTTGGGCTATGGCTACACCTTC

v_call: TRBV6-6
d_call: TRBD1
j_call: TRBJ1-5
clone_size: -
cdr3_aa: CASSYRTGEQPQHF
cdr3_nt: TGTGCCAGCAGTTACCGGACAGGGGAACAGCCCCAGCATTTT

v_call: TRBV6-4
d_call: -
j_call: TRBJ1-5
clone_size: -
cdr3_aa: CASSDTVGSSNQPQHF
cdr3_nt: TGTGCCAGCAGTGACACAGTAGGGTCGAGCAATCAGCCCCAGCATTTT

v_call: TRBV12-3/TRBV12-4
d_call: -
j_call: TRBJ1-5
clone_size: many
cdr3_aa: CASSQQSGQPQHF
cdr3_nt: TGTGCCAGCAGTCAGCAATCGGGTCAGCCCCAGCATTTT

v_call: TRBV4-1
d_call: -
j_call: TRBJ1-6
clone_size: -
cdr3_aa: CASRPGWRENSPLHF
cdr3_nt: TGCGCCAGCCGCCCGGGTTGGAGGGAAAATTCACCCCTCCACTTT

v_call: TRBV6-5
d_call: TRBD1
j_call: TRBJ1-4
clone_size: -
cdr3_aa: CASSYSEQGTKLFF
cdr3_nt: TGTGCCAGCAGTTACTCAGAACAGGGGACGAAACTGTTTTTT

v_call: TRBV19
d_call: TRBD1
j_call: TRBJ1-2
clone_size: -
cdr3_aa: CASSIGTGAPYGYTF
cdr3_nt: TGTGCCAGTAGTATAGGGACAGGGGCCCCCTATGGCTACACCTTC

v_call: TRBV7-9
d_call: -
j_call: TRBJ2-3
clone_size: -
cdr3_aa: CASSYPGGTGTDTQYF
cdr3_nt: TGTGCCAGCAGTTATCCCGGGGGAACGGGCACAGATACGCAGTATTTT

v_call: TRBV2
d_call: -
j_call: TRBJ2-3
clone_size: -
cdr3_aa: CASSEGSDTQYF
cdr3_nt: TGTGCCAGCAGTGAAGGGTCCGATACGCAGTATTTT

v_call: TRBV11-2
d_call: TRBD2
j_call: TRBJ2-7
clone_size: -
cdr3_aa: CASSKSGGGPTYEQYF
cdr3_nt: TGTGCCAGCAGCAAGAGCGGCGGGGGGCCAACCTACGAGCAGTACTTC

v_call: TRBV12-3/TRBV12-4
d_call: -
j_call: TRBJ1-2
clone_size: once
cdr3_aa: CASSTGRHGYTF
cdr3_nt: TGTGCCAGCAGTACGGGACGGCATGGCTACACCTTC

v_call: TRBV10-3
d_call: TRBD1
j_call: TRBJ1-5
clone_size: -
cdr3_aa: CAISEQGAGNQPQHF
cdr3_nt: TGTGCCATCAGTGAGCAGGGGGCGGGCAATCAGCCCCAGCATTTT

v_call: TRBV4-1
d_call: TRBD1
j_call: TRBJ2-7
clone_size: -
cdr3_aa: CASSQGDRVNEQYF
cdr3_nt: TGCGCCAGCAGCCAAGGGGACAGGGTCAACGAGCAGTACTTC

v_call: TRBV3-1/TRBV3-2
d_call: -
j_call: TRBJ1-1
clone_size: -
cdr3_aa: CASSHVRGGGGEAFF
cdr3_nt: TGTGCCAGCAGCCATGTAAGGGGGGGCGGGGGTGAAGCTTTCTTT

v_call: TRBV11-3
d_call: -
j_call: TRBJ2-7
clone_size: -
cdr3_aa: CASSLRGPSDEQYF
cdr3_nt: TGTGCCAGCAGCTTAAGGGGACCCAGCGACGAGCAGTACTTC